Listed below are T cell receptor beta chains from one sample, sequenced in a study of blood T cell repertoires in COVID-19. Some clones are missing from TCRdb's copy, which holds only in-frame ones; the method was immunoSEQ multiplex PCR. The repertoire holds approximately 200,000 clones, with more than 75% as singletons. Sequencing input: peripheral blood. These receptors all come from a man in his forties with active or convalescent COVID-19. CDR3s include the opening cysteine and the closing phenylalanine or tryptophan. The order of the fields is V gene, clone size, J gene, D gene, CDR3 protein, CDR3 DNA. A D gene is named only where the DNA matches it firmly. Size values are once, few and many counts, or a class for expanded clones, and some rows have none.

>TRBV13|-|TRBJ2-1|TRBD1
CASSLGRQGVYNEQFF
TGTGCCAGCAGCTTAGGCCGACAGGGGGTCTACAATGAGCAGTTCTTC
>TRBV27|once|TRBJ1-1|-
CASSLDRIQGYTEAFF
TGTGCCAGCAGTTTAGACCGGATACAGGGATACACTGAAGCTTTCTTT
>TRBV12-3/TRBV12-4|-|TRBJ1-4|TRBD1
CASRGQKGEKLFF
TGTGCCAGCAGGGGACAGAAAGGAGAAAAACTGTTTTTT
>TRBV2|-|TRBJ1-5|-
CASERDSNQPQHF
TGTGCCAGTGAGAGAGATAGCAATCAGCCCCAGCATTTT
>TRBV29-1|-|TRBJ2-5|TRBD1
CSVFVLTGANQETQYF
TGCAGCGTTTTTGTACTAACAGGGGCAAACCAAGAGACCCAGTACTTC
>TRBV29-1|-|TRBJ1-4|-
CSVVSDSAPTNEKLFF
TGCAGCGTTGTTTCAGACAGCGCCCCGACTAATGAAAAACTGTTTTTT
>TRBV3-1/TRBV3-2|-|TRBJ1-4|-
CASSQPFVEDLGYANEKLFF
TGTGCCAGCAGCCAGCCCTTCGTCGAGGACTTAGGGTACGCTAATGAAAAACTGTTTTTT
>TRBV18|-|TRBJ1-2|-
CASSTGRDGYTF
TGTGCCAGCTCAACAGGGAGAGATGGCTACACCTTC
>TRBV11-1|-|TRBJ1-1|TRBD1
CASSLRVTGLNTEAFF
TGTGCCAGCAGCTTAAGGGTGACAGGGTTGAACACTGAAGCTTTCTTT
>TRBV28|-|TRBJ1-2|TRBD1
CASSSDVGTANYGYTF
TGTGCCAGCAGTTCGGATGTTGGGACAGCAAACTATGGCTACACCTTC
>TRBV6-5|-|TRBJ1-5|-
CASSFDRGNQPQHF
TGTGCCAGCAGTTTCGACAGAGGCAATCAGCCCCAGCATTTT
>TRBV19|-|TRBJ1-4|TRBD1
CASSTLYRGLGEKLFF
TGTGCCAGTAGTACACTCTACAGGGGACTCGGTGAAAAACTGTTTTTT
>TRBV2|-|TRBJ1-2|-
CASTLDSYGYTF
TGTGCCAGCACCCTAGACAGCTATGGCTACACCTTC
>TRBV11-2|-|TRBJ1-6|TRBD1
CASSLYLGQGARGDSPLHF
TGTGCCAGCAGCTTGTATTTGGGACAGGGGGCGCGGGGAGATTCACCCCTCCACTTT
>TRBV5-4|-|TRBJ2-7|-
CASSPDSPEQYF
TGTGCCAGCAGCCCGGACAGTCCGGAGCAGTACTTC
>TRBV28|few|TRBJ1-1|-
CASSRRGMNTEAFF
TGTGCCAGCAGCCGCCGGGGGATGAACACTGAAGCTTTCTTT
>TRBV11-3|-|TRBJ2-1|-
CASSLSGGLNNEQFF
TGTGCCAGCAGCTTATCCGGGGGGCTAAACAATGAGCAGTTCTTC
>TRBV5-4|few|TRBJ1-2|-
CASSLSAGNYGYTF
TGTGCCAGCAGCTTGTCCGCGGGGAACTATGGCTACACCTTC
>TRBV6-1|many|TRBJ1-5|-
CASREDYYSNQPQHF
TGTGCCAGCCGTGAGGACTACTATAGCAATCAGCCCCAGCATTTT
>TRBV11-2|-|TRBJ2-3|-
CASSLAIPGPTRGDTQYF
TGTGCCAGCAGCTTAGCCATCCCCGGGCCCACTAGAGGAGATACGCAGTATTTT
>TRBV11-3|-|TRBJ2-1|-
CASTRGSNNEQFF
TGTGCCAGCACCAGGGGCTCTAACAATGAGCAGTTCTTC
>TRBV28|many|TRBJ2-2|TRBD1
CAITGTANTGELFF
TGTGCCATTACTGGGACAGCGAACACCGGGGAGCTGTTTTTT
>TRBV2|-|TRBJ1-1|TRBD1
CASNRGTEAFF
TGTGCCAGCAACAGGGGGACTGAAGCTTTCTTT
>TRBV2|-|TRBJ2-7|-
CASRLTPRSYEQYF
TGTGCCAGCAGATTGACACCGCGCTCCTACGAGCAGTACTTC
>TRBV30|-|TRBJ1-1|TRBD1
CAWSVTGLSEAFF
TGTGCCTGGAGTGTGACAGGGTTGTCTGAAGCTTTCTTT
>TRBV20-1|-|TRBJ1-1|-
CSVSRQNTEAFF
TGCAGTGTTAGTAGACAGAACACTGAAGCTTTCTTT
>TRBV7-9|-|TRBJ1-3|-
CASSPPGAGNTIYF
TGTGCCAGCAGCCCTCCAGGGGCTGGAAACACCATATATTTT
>TRBV6-2/TRBV6-3|-|TRBJ1-1|TRBD1
CASSYERVTGGPEAFF
TGTGCCAGCAGTTACGAGCGGGTCACAGGGGGACCTGAAGCTTTCTTT
>TRBV10-3|-|TRBJ2-3|TRBD2
CAISESAGGSTDTQYF
TGTGCCATCAGTGAGTCGGCGGGAGGCAGCACAGATACGCAGTATTTT
>TRBV5-1|-|TRBJ2-5|TRBD1
CASSEGQRGQETQYF
TGCGCCAGCAGCGAGGGACAGAGAGGCCAAGAGACCCAGTACTTC
>TRBV7-9|-|TRBJ2-1|TRBD2
CASSLAELAASYNEQFF
TGTGCCAGCAGCTTAGCCGAGCTAGCGGCCTCCTACAATGAGCAGTTCTTC
>TRBV7-9|-|TRBJ1-2|TRBD1
CASSEGQGDYGYTF
TGTGCCAGCAGCGAGGGACAGGGAGACTATGGCTACACCTTC
>TRBV7-9|-|TRBJ1-2|TRBD1
CASSLVGQANYGYTF
TGTGCCAGCAGCTTGGTAGGACAGGCCAACTATGGCTACACCTTC
>TRBV12-3/TRBV12-4|-|TRBJ1-1|-
CASSFDLGAEAFF
TGTGCCAGCAGTTTTGACCTGGGCGCTGAAGCTTTCTTT
>TRBV4-1|-|TRBJ1-6|-
CASSQITGGGLNSPLHF
TGCGCCAGCAGCCAGATAACAGGAGGAGGGCTAAATTCACCCCTCCACTTT
>TRBV5-1|-|TRBJ1-3|TRBD1
CASSSDRVLSGNTIYF
TGCGCCAGCAGCTCCGACAGGGTCCTCTCTGGAAACACCATATATTTT
>TRBV4-1|-|TRBJ1-4|TRBD1
CASSQADRVANEKLFF
TGCGCCAGCAGCCAAGCGGACAGGGTGGCTAATGAAAAACTGTTTTTT
>TRBV5-6|-|TRBJ1-1|TRBD1
CASSWGPGGRTEAFF
TGTGCCAGCAGCTGGGGTCCAGGGGGCCGAACTGAAGCTTTCTTT
>TRBV27|-|TRBJ2-7|-
CASSLGTNYEQYF
TGTGCCAGCAGTTTGGGGACAAACTACGAGCAGTACTTC